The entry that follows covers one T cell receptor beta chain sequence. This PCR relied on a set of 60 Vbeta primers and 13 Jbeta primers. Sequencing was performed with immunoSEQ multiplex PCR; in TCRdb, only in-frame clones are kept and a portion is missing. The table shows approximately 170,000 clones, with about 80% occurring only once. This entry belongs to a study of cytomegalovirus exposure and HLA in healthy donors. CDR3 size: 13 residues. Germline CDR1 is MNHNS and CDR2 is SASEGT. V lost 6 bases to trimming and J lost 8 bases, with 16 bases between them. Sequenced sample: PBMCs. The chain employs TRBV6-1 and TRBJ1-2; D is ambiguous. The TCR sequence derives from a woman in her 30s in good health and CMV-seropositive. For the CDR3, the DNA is TGTGCCAGCAGGATCACGGAGGTTCAAGGCTACACCTTC. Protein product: CASRITEVQGYTF.